Detailed here is one T cell receptor beta chain. The antigen is unknown. The sample belongs to a study of early stage breast cancer tumors. Findings of the study overall: Most shared enriched TCRB sequences were commonly generated ones.

The assay was immunoSEQ multiplex PCR, and TCRdb's table has in-frame clones only and misses some. The data show thousands of clones, 65% to 75% seen once. Germline CDR1 MNHEY, CDR2 SMNVEV (reference sequence). The CDR3 runs to 14 residues. With V trimmed by 0 bases and J by 7 bases, 1 base remained unmatched. Sequenced sample: normal breast tissue next to the tumor. The TCR comes from a person between 60 and 70 years old with breast cancer. The chain employs TRBV27 and TRBJ1-5, with 9 bases matching TRBD1. The CDR3 DNA sequence: TGTGCCAGCAGTTTATCTGGGACAGGGCAGCCCCAGCATTTT. It yields the protein CASSLSGTGQPQHF.